The rows below give T cell receptor beta chains drawn from one sample of a study of OX40 agonist ivuxolimab in advanced cancers. Here immunoSEQ multiplex PCR was the method, and the copy in TCRdb shows in-frame clones only, minus some. In the table there are around 39,000 clones, around 73% of which are singletons. This specimen consisted of CD4+ or CD8+ T cells sorted from blood, obtained in a trial of the OX40 agonist ivuxolimab. These receptors originate from an adult with an advanced solid tumor such as melanoma, head and neck, liver or kidney cancer. Each CDR3 is given with its conserved first and last residue. Each record gives: J gene, clone size, V gene, D gene, CDR3 length, CDR3 protein, CDR3 DNA. The D gene is left open where the match is weak. Clone size appears in some rows only: once, few, many, or a class for an expanded clone.

>TRBJ2-4|.|TRBV19|TRBD2|16
CASSIGAGLALSIQYF
TGTGCCAGTAGTATAGGGGCGGGACTAGCGTTGAGCATTCAGTACTTC
>TRBJ2-7|few|TRBV7-2|.|16
CASSTWWQGGGYEQYF
TGTGCCAGCAGCACATGGTGGCAGGGGGGGGGCTACGAGCAGTACTTC
>TRBJ2-7|.|TRBV13|.|14
CASSFDRTSYEQYF
TGTGCCAGCAGCTTCGACAGGACCTCCTACGAGCAGTACTTC
>TRBJ1-2|few|TRBV6-6|TRBD1|14
CASSGLDRGYGYTF
TGTGCCAGCAGCGGACTGGACAGGGGGTATGGCTACACCTTC
>TRBJ1-4|once|TRBV28|TRBD1|15
CASSRRQGLFEKLFF
TGTGCCAGCAGTCGTAGACAGGGGTTGTTTGAAAAACTGTTTTTT
>TRBJ2-5|few|TRBV2|.|14
CASSEASGGETQYF
TGTGCCAGCAGTGAAGCCAGTGGGGGAGAGACCCAGTACTTC
>TRBJ2-7|few|TRBV5-4|TRBD2|12
CASSYLAGRRHF
TGTGCCAGCAGTTATCTAGCGGGGAGACGGCACTTC
>TRBJ1-1|.|TRBV7-3|.|12
CASSLGGWRAFF
TGTGCCAGCAGCCTGGGAGGGTGGAGAGCTTTCTTT
>TRBJ2-1|.|TRBV6-5|TRBD2|14
CASGAGGTYNEQFF
TGTGCGTCGGGGGCGGGAGGCACCTACAATGAGCAGTTCTTC
>TRBJ2-7|.|TRBV7-9|.|13
CASSLLWRHEQYF
TGTGCCAGCAGCTTATTGTGGAGGCACGAGCAGTACTTC
>TRBJ2-3|.|TRBV9|TRBD2|14
CASGTSGRRGTQYF
TGTGCCAGCGGGACTAGCGGGAGGAGGGGTACGCAGTATTTT
>TRBJ1-4|.|TRBV2|.|13
CASSGGGNEKLFF
TGTGCCAGCAGTGGGGGGGGCAATGAAAAACTGTTTTTT
>TRBJ1-5|.|TRBV7-9|.|13
CASSLMSDQPQHF
TGTGCCAGCAGCTTAATGAGCGATCAGCCCCAGCATTTT
>TRBJ2-7|.|TRBV5-1|.|11
CASSAQGTQYF
TGCGCCAGCAGCGCCCAGGGGACGCAGTACTTC
>TRBJ2-2|.|TRBV7-8|TRBD2|15
CASSLVLAGTGELFF
TGTGCCAGCAGCTTAGTTCTAGCGGGCACCGGGGAGCTGTTTTTT
>TRBJ2-5|once|TRBV20-1|TRBD2|11
CSTAGRETQYF
TGCAGTACAGCGGGGCGAGAGACCCAGTACTTC
>TRBJ1-5|.|TRBV7-9|.|13
CAGGGLGNQPQHF
TGTGCCGGTGGAGGGCTAGGCAACCAGCCCCAGCATTTT
>TRBJ1-4|.|TRBV6-1|TRBD1|15
CATTQGGVTNEKLFF
TGTGCCACCACCCAGGGGGGAGTGACTAATGAAAAACTGTTTTTT
>TRBJ1-3|.|TRBV4-1|.|17
CASARGTDVFSGNTIYF
TGCGCCAGCGCCCGAGGGACGGACGTATTCTCTGGAAACACCATATATTTT
>TRBJ1-2|.|TRBV9|TRBD1|13
CASSPPGQYGYTF
TGTGCCAGCAGCCCGCCGGGACAGTATGGCTACACCTTC
>TRBJ1-2|.|TRBV9|.|18
CASSVDPRRPDPNYGYTF
TGTGCCAGCAGCGTAGACCCCCGCCGGCCAGACCCTAACTATGGCTACACCTTC
>TRBJ2-3|few|TRBV11-3|.|14
CASSSTSRTDTQYF
TGTGCCAGCAGCTCTACGTCGCGGACAGATACGCAGTATTTT
>TRBJ2-6|.|TRBV7-8|.|17
CASSCKGPQSRANVLTF
TGTGCCAGCAGCTGTAAAGGCCCACAAAGTCGGGCCAACGTCCTGACTTTC
>TRBJ1-4|once|TRBV2|TRBD1|15
CASSLRGTDLRKLFF
TGTGCCAGCTCCCTGAGGGGGACAGATCTCCGAAAACTGTTTTTT
>TRBJ1-6|few|TRBV15|.|13
CATSRDEGSPLHF
TGTGCCACCAGCAGAGATGAGGGTTCACCCCTCCACTTT
>TRBJ1-1|.|TRBV18|.|14
CASSRRTENTEAFF
TGTGCCAGCTCACGGCGGACAGAGAACACTGAAGCTTTCTTT
>TRBJ1-2|.|TRBV6-1|TRBD1|15
CASSDPGRGRDDYTF
TGTGCCAGCAGTGACCCCGGGAGGGGGCGAGACGACTACACCTTC
>TRBJ2-2|once|TRBV6-5|.|15
CAARRAAPDTGELFF
TGTGCCGCTAGGAGAGCGGCCCCCGACACCGGGGAGCTGTTTTTT
>TRBJ2-5|.|TRBV5-6|.|14
CASSLAAGRETQYF
TGTGCCAGCAGCTTGGCTGCGGGGAGAGAGACCCAGTACTTC
>TRBJ2-1|.|TRBV5-4|.|13
CASNREMRNEQFF
TGTGCCAGCAACAGGGAAATGCGCAATGAGCAGTTCTTC
>TRBJ2-5|.|TRBV10-1|TRBD1|16
CASSRGQGAHQETQYF
TGCGCCAGCTCCCGGGGGCAGGGGGCCCACCAAGAGACCCAGTACTTC
>TRBJ2-3|.|TRBV7-8|TRBD1|15
CASSLAGQGTDTQYF
TGTGCCAGCAGCTTAGCGGGACAGGGGACAGATACGCAGTATTTT
>TRBJ1-2|.|TRBV6-5|.|15
CASSYSNTGDYGYTF
TGTGCCAGCAGTTACTCGAATACCGGGGACTATGGCTACACCTTC
>TRBJ1-4|.|TRBV5-8|.|15
CASSPSGTTNEKLFF
TGTGCCAGCAGCCCCTCAGGGACAACTAATGAAAAACTGTTTTTT
>TRBJ2-5|.|TRBV18|.|12
CASSLPGETQYF
TGTGCCAGCTCACTTCCCGGGGAGACCCAGTACTTC
>TRBJ1-5|.|TRBV7-2|.|16
CASSSGGGRSNQPQHF
TGTGCCAGCAGCTCCGGGGGGGGAAGAAGCAATCAGCCCCAGCATTTT
>TRBJ1-1|.|TRBV6-5|TRBD1|14
CASSYRTGNTEAFF
TGTGCCAGCAGTTATAGGACAGGGAACACTGAAGCTTTCTTT
>TRBJ1-1|once|TRBV14|.|19
CASSHYGGTHLMANTEAFF
TGTGCCAGCAGCCATTATGGGGGGACACACCTTATGGCCAACACTGAAGCTTTCTTT
>TRBJ1-5|.|TRBV7-2|TRBD1|14
CASSPWTGNQPQHF
TGTGCCAGCAGCCCCTGGACAGGGAATCAGCCCCAGCATTTT
>TRBJ1-4|.|TRBV6-6|TRBD1|15
CASSYLGQNREKLFF
TGTGCCAGCAGTTACCTGGGACAGAATCGGGAAAAACTGTTTTTT
>TRBJ2-3|.|TRBV19|TRBD2|16
CASSFDPSGFTDTQYF
TGTGCCAGTAGTTTCGACCCTAGCGGTTTCACAGATACGCAGTATTTT
>TRBJ1-6|.|TRBV11-2|.|13
CASSLREGSPLHF
TGTGCCAGCAGCTTGAGGGAGGGTTCACCCCTCCACTTT
>TRBJ2-7|.|TRBV7-9|.|14
CASSFGGRGGEQYF
TGTGCCAGCAGCTTCGGGGGGCGAGGGGGCGAGCAGTACTTC
>TRBJ1-3|.|TRBV28|.|14
CASSTTGSGNTIYF
TGTGCCAGCAGCACGACGGGCTCTGGAAACACCATATATTTT
>TRBJ1-2|.|TRBV4-1|.|11
CASSQRGNNTF
TGCGCCAGCAGCCAAAGGGGGAACAACACCTTC
>TRBJ2-7|.|TRBV7-9|.|14
CASSPGRAPYEQYF
TGTGCCAGCAGCCCCGGGAGAGCCCCCTACGAGCAGTACTTC
>TRBJ2-1|.|TRBV4-2|.|14
CASSQAGLYNEQFF
TGTGCCAGCAGCCAGGCAGGGCTATACAATGAGCAGTTCTTC
>TRBJ2-4|.|TRBV4-1|.|14
CASSPSGGGNIQYF
TGCGCCAGCAGCCCCTCAGGAGGAGGAAACATTCAGTACTTC
>TRBJ2-3|.|TRBV5-1|.|14
CATRPSSSTDTQYF
TGCGCCACCCGCCCTAGCTCTAGCACAGATACGCAGTATTTT
>TRBJ2-1|.|TRBV4-1|TRBD2|15
CASSLASGGVIEQFF
TGCGCCAGCAGCCTCGCTAGCGGGGGGGTAATTGAGCAGTTCTTC
>TRBJ1-4|.|TRBV7-8|.|14
CASSLSGANEKLFF
TGTGCCAGCAGCTTATCGGGAGCGAATGAAAAACTGTTTTTT
>TRBJ1-1|few|TRBV5-1|.|15
CASSLEEAGWTEAFF
TGCGCCAGCAGCTTGGAGGAGGCAGGGTGGACTGAAGCTTTCTTT